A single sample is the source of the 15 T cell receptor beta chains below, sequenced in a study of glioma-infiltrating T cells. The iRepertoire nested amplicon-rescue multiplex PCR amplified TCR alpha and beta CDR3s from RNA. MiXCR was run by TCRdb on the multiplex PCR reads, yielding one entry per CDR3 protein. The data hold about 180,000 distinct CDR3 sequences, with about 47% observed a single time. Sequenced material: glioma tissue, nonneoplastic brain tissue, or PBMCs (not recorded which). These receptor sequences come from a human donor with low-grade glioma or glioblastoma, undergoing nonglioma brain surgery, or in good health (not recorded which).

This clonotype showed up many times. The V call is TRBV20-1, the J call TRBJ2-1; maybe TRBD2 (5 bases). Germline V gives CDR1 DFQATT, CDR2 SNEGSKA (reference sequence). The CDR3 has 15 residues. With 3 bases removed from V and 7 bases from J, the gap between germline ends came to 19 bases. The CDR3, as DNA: TGCAGTGCTAGTAGGAAAAGCGGAAGGTATAATGAGCAGTTCTTC. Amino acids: CSASRKSGRYNEQFF.

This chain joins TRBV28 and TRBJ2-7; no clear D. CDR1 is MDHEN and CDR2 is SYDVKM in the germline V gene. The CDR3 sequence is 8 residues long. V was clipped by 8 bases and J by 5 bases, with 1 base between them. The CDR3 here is CASHEQYF. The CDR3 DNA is TGTGCCAGCCACGAGCAGTACTTC.

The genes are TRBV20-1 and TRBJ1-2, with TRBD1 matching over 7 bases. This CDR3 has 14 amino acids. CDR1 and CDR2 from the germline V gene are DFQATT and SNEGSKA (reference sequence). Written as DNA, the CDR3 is TGCAGCGCGGACAAAGGGGGCGCGGTCTATGGCTACACCTTC. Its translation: CSADKGGAVYGYTF.

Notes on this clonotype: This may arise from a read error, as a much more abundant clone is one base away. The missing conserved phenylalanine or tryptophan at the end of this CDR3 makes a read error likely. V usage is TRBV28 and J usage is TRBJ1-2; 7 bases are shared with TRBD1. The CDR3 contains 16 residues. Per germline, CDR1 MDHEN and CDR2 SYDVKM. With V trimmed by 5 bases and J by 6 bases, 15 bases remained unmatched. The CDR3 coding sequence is TGTGCCAGCAGTGGACCATGGTTGAGACAGGGTGATGGCTACACCCTC. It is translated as CASSGPWLRQGDGYTL.

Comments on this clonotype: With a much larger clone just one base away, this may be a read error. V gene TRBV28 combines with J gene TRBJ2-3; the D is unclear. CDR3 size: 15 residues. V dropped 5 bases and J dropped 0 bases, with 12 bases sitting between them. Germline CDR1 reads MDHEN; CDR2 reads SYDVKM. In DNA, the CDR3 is TGTGCCAGCAGTAGGTACCCTTTCAGCACAGATACGCAGTATTTT. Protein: CASSRYPFSTDTQYF.

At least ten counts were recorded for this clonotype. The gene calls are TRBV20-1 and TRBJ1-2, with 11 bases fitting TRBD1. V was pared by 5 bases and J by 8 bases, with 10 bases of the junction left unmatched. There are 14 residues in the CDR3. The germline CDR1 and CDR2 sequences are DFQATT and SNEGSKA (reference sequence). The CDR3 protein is CSAYGQGAMGGYTF. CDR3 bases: TGCAGTGCTTACGGACAGGGGGCGATGGGGGGCTACACCTTC.

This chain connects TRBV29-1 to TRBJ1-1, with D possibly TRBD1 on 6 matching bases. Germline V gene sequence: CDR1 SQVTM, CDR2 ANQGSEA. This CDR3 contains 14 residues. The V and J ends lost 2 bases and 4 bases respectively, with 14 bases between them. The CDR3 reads CSVEMGQGTTEAFF. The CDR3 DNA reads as TGCAGCGTTGAAATGGGGCAGGGGACCACTGAAGCTTTCTTT.

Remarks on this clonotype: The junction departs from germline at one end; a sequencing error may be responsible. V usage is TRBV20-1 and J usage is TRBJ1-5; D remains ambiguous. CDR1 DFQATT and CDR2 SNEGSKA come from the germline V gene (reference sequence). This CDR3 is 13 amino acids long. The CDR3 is CSASYASNHPQHF. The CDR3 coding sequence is TGCAGTGCTAGTTATGCATCCAATCACCCCCAGCATTTT.

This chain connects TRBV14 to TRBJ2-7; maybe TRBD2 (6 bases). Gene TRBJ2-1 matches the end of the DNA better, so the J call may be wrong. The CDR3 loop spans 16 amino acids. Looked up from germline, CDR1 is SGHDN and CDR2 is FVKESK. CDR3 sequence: CASSPSSRTGLNEQFF. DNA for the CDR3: TGTGCCAGCAGCCCCTCTTCTCGTACGGGACTCAATGAGCAGTTCTTC.

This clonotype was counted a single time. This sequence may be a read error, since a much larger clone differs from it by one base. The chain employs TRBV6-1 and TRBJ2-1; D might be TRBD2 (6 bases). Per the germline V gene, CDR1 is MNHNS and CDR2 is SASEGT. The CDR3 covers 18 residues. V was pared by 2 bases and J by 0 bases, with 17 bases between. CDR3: CASSERGSGSFSYNEQFF. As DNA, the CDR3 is TGTGCCAGCAGTGAAAGGGGTAGCGGATCCTTCTCCTACAATGAGCAGTTCTTC.

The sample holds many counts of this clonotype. Here the CDR3 reads CASSQKGYTF. CDR3 bases: TGTGCCAGCTCACAGAAAGGCTACACCTTC. The chain joins TRBV28 to TRBJ1-2, with unresolved D. The CDR3 covers 10 residues. The ends were cut back, 8 bases at V and 8 bases at J, with 9 bases in the middle. Germline V lookup: CDR1 MDHEN, CDR2 SYDVKM.

CDR3 in DNA: TGCAGCGTAGTTAGCGGGCGAACCTACGAGCAGTACTTC. It yields the protein CSVVSGRTYEQYF. The chain recombines TRBV29-1 with TRBJ2-7, with 7 bases identical to TRBD2. CDR3 size: 13 residues. CDR1 is SQVTM and CDR2 is ANQGSEA in the germline V gene. V was clipped by 6 bases and J by 2 bases; unmatched bases: 7.

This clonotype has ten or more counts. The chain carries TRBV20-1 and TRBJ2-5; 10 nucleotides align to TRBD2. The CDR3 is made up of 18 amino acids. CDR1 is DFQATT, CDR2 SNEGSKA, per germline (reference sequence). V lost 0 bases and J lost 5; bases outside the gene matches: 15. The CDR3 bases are TGCAGTGCTAGAGATTTTGGAATGCTAGCGGGAGCTTATGAGACCCAGTACTTC. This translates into CSARDFGMLAGAYETQYF.

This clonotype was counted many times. This CDR3 is CASSLVPLNEQFF. The CDR3 DNA sequence: TGTGCCAGCAGCTTAGTTCCCTTAAATGAGCAGTTCTTC. The chain has TRBV7-9 and TRBJ2-1, with D unclear. The CDR3 sequence is 13 residues long. CDR1 SEHNR and CDR2 FQNEAQ come from the germline V gene (reference sequence). V was shortened by 1 base and J by 7 bases, with 8 bases between the two germline ends.

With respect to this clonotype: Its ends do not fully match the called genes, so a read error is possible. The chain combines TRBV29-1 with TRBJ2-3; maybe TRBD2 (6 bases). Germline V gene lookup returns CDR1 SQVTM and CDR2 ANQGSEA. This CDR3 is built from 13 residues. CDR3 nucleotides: TGCAGCGTGGAGGGCCAGCCCACAGATATGCAGTATTTT. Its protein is CSVEGQPTDMQYF.